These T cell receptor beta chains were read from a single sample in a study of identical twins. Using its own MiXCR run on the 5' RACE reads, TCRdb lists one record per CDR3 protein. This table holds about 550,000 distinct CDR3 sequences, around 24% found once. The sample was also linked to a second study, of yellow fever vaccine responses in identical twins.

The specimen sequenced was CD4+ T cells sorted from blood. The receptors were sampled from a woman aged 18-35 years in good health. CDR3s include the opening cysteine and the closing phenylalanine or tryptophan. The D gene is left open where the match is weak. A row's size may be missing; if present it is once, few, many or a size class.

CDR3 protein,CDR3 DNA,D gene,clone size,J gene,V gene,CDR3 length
CASSLNINEQFF,TGTGCCAGCAGTTTGAACATCAATGAGCAGTTCTTC,.,few,TRBJ2-1,TRBV12-3/TRBV12-4,12
CASSRIRGRGTEAFF,TGTGCCAGCAGCCGTATCAGGGGGCGAGGGACTGAAGCTTTCTTT,TRBD1,.,TRBJ1-1,TRBV5-5,15
CASSLGALAGALGGETQYF,TGCGCCAGCAGCTTGGGAGCTCTAGCGGGGGCCCTCGGAGGGGAGACCCAGTACTTC,TRBD2,few,TRBJ2-5,TRBV5-1,19
CASRARGMGNQPQHF,TGTGCCAGCAGGGCCCGGGGTATGGGCAATCAGCCCCAGCATTTT,.,.,TRBJ1-5,TRBV28,15
CASSWQGETQYF,TGTGCCAGCAGCTGGCAGGGAGAGACCCAGTACTTC,.,.,TRBJ2-5,TRBV5-6,12
CASSPRPGLAGVEQFF,TGTGCCAGCAGCCCCAGGCCGGGACTAGCGGGAGTTGAGCAGTTCTTC,TRBD2,.,TRBJ2-1,TRBV7-2,16
CASSQNGQGRTDTQYF,TGTGCCAGCAGTCAAAACGGACAGGGACGCACAGATACGCAGTATTTT,TRBD1,.,TRBJ2-3,TRBV27,16
CASHGGAKTQYF,TGTGCCAGCCACGGGGGGGCTAAGACCCAGTACTTC,TRBD2,.,TRBJ2-5,TRBV7-2,12
CATSEPQGSSYNEQFF,TGTGCCACCAGTGAACCGCAGGGGAGCTCCTACAATGAGCAGTTCTTC,.,.,TRBJ2-1,TRBV24-1,16
CSALAGGSTGELFF,TGCAGTGCTTTAGCGGGAGGCTCGACCGGGGAGCTGTTTTTT,TRBD2,many,TRBJ2-2,TRBV20-1,14
CASSLGAAGITEAFF,TGTGCCAGCAGTTTGGGGGCGGCAGGGATAACTGAAGCTTTCTTT,.,few,TRBJ1-1,TRBV27,15
CASSSYRDPSYEQYF,TGCGCCAGCAGCTCGTACAGGGACCCCTCCTACGAGCAGTACTTC,.,.,TRBJ2-7,TRBV5-1,15
CSVERGSTLYNEQFF,TGCAGCGTTGAGAGGGGATCTACACTATACAATGAGCAGTTCTTC,.,.,TRBJ2-1,TRBV29-1,15
CASGATEIYNEQFF,TGTGCCAGCGGGGCCACGGAAATATACAATGAGCAGTTCTTC,.,.,TRBJ2-1,TRBV12-3/TRBV12-4,14
CASSPGVSTEAFF,TGTGCCAGCAGTCCCGGTGTGAGCACTGAAGCTTTCTTT,.,few,TRBJ1-1,TRBV9,13
CASSKRGVGGRLNEQFF,TGTGCCAGCAGTAAAAGGGGCGTGGGGGGGCGACTTAATGAGCAGTTCTTC,.,few,TRBJ2-1,TRBV11-2,17
CASSLWQGRDNEKLFF,TGTGCCAGCAGTTTATGGCAGGGCAGGGATAATGAAAAACTGTTTTTT,.,.,TRBJ1-4,TRBV12-3/TRBV12-4,16
CASSYGTVGQPQHF,TGTGCCAGCAGTTACGGGACAGTCGGGCAGCCCCAGCATTTT,TRBD1,few,TRBJ1-5,TRBV6-5,14
CASSFGTGGLTDTQYF,TGTGCCAGCAGTTTTGGAACGGGAGGCCTCACAGATACGCAGTATTTT,TRBD2,few,TRBJ2-3,TRBV12-3/TRBV12-4,16
CASSLEQGPYTEAFF,TGTGCCAGCAGCTTAGAGCAGGGGCCATACACTGAAGCTTTCTTT,.,few,TRBJ1-1,TRBV11-2,15
CSARDGGLAGYNEQFF,TGCAGTGCTAGAGATGGAGGACTAGCGGGATACAATGAGCAGTTCTTC,TRBD2,few,TRBJ2-1,TRBV20-1,16
CASSTTPNYGYTF,TGTGCCAGCAGTACAACTCCTAACTATGGCTACACCTTC,.,few,TRBJ1-2,TRBV6-2/TRBV6-3,13
CASSEALWTGSKNIQYF,TGTGCCAGCAGTGAAGCGCTTTGGACAGGGTCCAAAAACATTCAGTACTTC,TRBD1,few,TRBJ2-4,TRBV2,17
CSARVSGIRGQNNEQFF,TGCAGTGCTAGAGTTAGCGGGATAAGGGGGCAAAACAATGAGCAGTTCTTC,.,.,TRBJ2-1,TRBV20-1,17
CASSSGGLSGANVLTF,TGTGCCAGCAGCTCCGGGGGGCTCTCTGGGGCCAACGTCCTGACTTTC,.,.,TRBJ2-6,TRBV7-8,16
CASSQVGQGTGGYTF,TGTGCCAGCAGCCAAGTGGGACAGGGTACTGGCGGCTACACCTTC,TRBD1,few,TRBJ1-2,TRBV3-1,15
CASSPQRTDTGELFF,TGTGCCAGCTCACCACAAAGGACGGACACCGGGGAGCTGTTTTTT,.,once,TRBJ2-2,TRBV18,15
CASSPRVAGVGNEQFF,TGTGCCAGCAGTCCCAGAGTAGCGGGAGTTGGCAATGAGCAGTTCTTC,TRBD2,.,TRBJ2-1,TRBV2,16
CASSSSGTVQETQYF,TGTGCCAGCAGCTCATCCGGGACAGTGCAAGAGACCCAGTACTTC,TRBD1,few,TRBJ2-5,TRBV12-3/TRBV12-4,15
CASSLWQGGGYTF,TGTGCCAGCAGTTTATGGCAGGGGGGTGGCTACACCTTC,TRBD1,.,TRBJ1-2,TRBV12-3/TRBV12-4,13
CASSYMGAVDEQFF,TGTGCCAGCAGCTATATGGGGGCGGTCGATGAGCAGTTCTTC,.,few,TRBJ2-1,TRBV5-6,14
CSALRGDQYSNQPQHF,TGCAGTGCCCTGAGAGGAGACCAATATAGCAATCAGCCCCAGCATTTT,.,.,TRBJ1-5,TRBV20-1,16
CAITDRATPKLYGYTF,TGTGCCATCACGGACAGGGCCACGCCGAAACTCTATGGCTACACCTTC,TRBD1,few,TRBJ1-2,TRBV10-3,16
CASSYGTGGTNEKLFF,TGTGCCAGCAGCTACGGGACAGGGGGCACTAATGAAAAACTGTTTTTT,TRBD1,few,TRBJ1-4,TRBV6-5,16
CAISESWDRGNLNTGELFF,TGTGCCATCAGTGAGTCGTGGGACAGGGGAAACCTGAACACCGGGGAGCTGTTTTTT,TRBD1,.,TRBJ2-2,TRBV10-3,19
CASSFYKGEKGANVLTF,TGTGCCAGCAGTTTTTATAAAGGGGAAAAAGGGGCCAACGTCCTGACTTTC,.,.,TRBJ2-6,TRBV12-3/TRBV12-4,17
CSVESSGRGLSYNEQFF,TGCAGCGTTGAATCTAGCGGGAGGGGCCTGTCATACAATGAGCAGTTCTTC,TRBD2,.,TRBJ2-1,TRBV29-1,17
CASSYTTGGTEAFF,TGTGCCAGCAGTTACACGACAGGGGGCACTGAAGCTTTCTTT,TRBD1,.,TRBJ1-1,TRBV6-5,14
CASSMGLGSNEKLFF,TGTGCCAGTAGTATGGGTCTAGGAAGCAACGAAAAACTGTTTTTT,.,.,TRBJ1-4,TRBV19,15
CASSAVDTQYF,TGTGCCAGCAGTGCGGTAGATACGCAGTATTTT,.,few,TRBJ2-3,TRBV2,11
CASSLVVRTRAVETQYF,TGTGCCAGCAGCTTAGTGGTGAGAACCCGAGCTGTAGAGACCCAGTACTTC,.,few,TRBJ2-5,TRBV7-6,17
CASSKAIGRNQPQHF,TGTGCCAGCAGCAAAGCAATAGGCCGCAATCAGCCCCAGCATTTT,.,.,TRBJ1-5,TRBV21-1,15
CASSIGFWEDTQYF,TGTGCCAGCAGCATAGGGTTTTGGGAAGATACGCAGTATTTT,.,few,TRBJ2-3,TRBV4-2,14
CASSLGTVPEEQYF,TGTGCCAGCTCACTGGGGACAGTCCCGGAGGAGCAGTACTTC,TRBD1,once,TRBJ2-7,TRBV18,14
CAILDIYEQYF,TGTGCCATCTTGGACATCTACGAGCAGTACTTC,.,.,TRBJ2-7,TRBV2,11
CASSPRQLYEQYF,TGTGCCAGCAGCCCTAGACAGCTATACGAGCAGTACTTC,.,few,TRBJ2-7,TRBV12-3/TRBV12-4,13
CASSDIGETQYF,TGTGCCAGCAGTGATATAGGGGAGACCCAGTACTTC,.,few,TRBJ2-5,TRBV2,12
CASSPGQGGEKLFF,TGTGCCAGCAGCCCTGGACAGGGGGGGGAAAAACTGTTTTTT,TRBD1,few,TRBJ1-4,TRBV7-9,14
CASSLPVVSGVMDTQYF,TGTGCCAGCAGTTTACCCGTCGTTAGCGGGGTCATGGATACGCAGTATTTT,TRBD2,few,TRBJ2-3,TRBV12-3/TRBV12-4,17
CSVRQLTFSYNEQFF,TGCAGCGTTCGACAGCTCACTTTCTCCTACAATGAGCAGTTCTTC,.,few,TRBJ2-1,TRBV29-1,15